This T cell receptor (beta chain) was sequenced in a study of OX40 agonist ivuxolimab in advanced cancers. Here immunoSEQ multiplex PCR was the method, and the copy in TCRdb shows in-frame clones only, minus some. Of under 3,500 clones detected, roughly 90% appear once; the ten largest clones hold about 1.8%. Germline V gene data show CDR1 as SNHLY and CDR2 as FYNNEI. CDR3 length: 12 residues. The ends were cut back, 3 bases at V and 4 bases at J, with 7 bases in the middle. Study-level findings and limits: The CD4+ and CD8+ T cells in the blood had expanded clonally by week 6 at 0.1 to 3.0 mg/kg. It was also the case that some nonresponders had low normalized T-cell clonal expansion. Partial responders at 0.1-3.0 mg/kg showed near-lowest clonal expansion.

No patient had autoimmune disease or received systemic immunosuppression. Remarks on this clone: What it binds is not known.

The sample consisted of CD4+ or CD8+ T cells sorted from blood, taken in a trial of the OX40 agonist ivuxolimab. V and J are TRBV2 and TRBJ2-7; TRBD2 is a possible D gene (6 bases). This clonotype originated in an adult with an advanced solid tumor such as melanoma, head and neck, liver or kidney cancer. CDR3 protein: CASSEEGYEQYF. DNA for the CDR3: TGTGCCAGCAGTGAGGAGGGATACGAGCAGTACTTC. Filled out from reference TRBV2 and TRBJ2-7, the complete variable domain reads EPEVTQTPSHQVTQMGQEVILRCVPISNHLYFYWYRQILGQKVEFLVSFYNNEISEKSEIFDDQFSVERPDGSNFTLKIRSTKLEDSAMYFCASSEEGYEQYFGPGTRLTVT.